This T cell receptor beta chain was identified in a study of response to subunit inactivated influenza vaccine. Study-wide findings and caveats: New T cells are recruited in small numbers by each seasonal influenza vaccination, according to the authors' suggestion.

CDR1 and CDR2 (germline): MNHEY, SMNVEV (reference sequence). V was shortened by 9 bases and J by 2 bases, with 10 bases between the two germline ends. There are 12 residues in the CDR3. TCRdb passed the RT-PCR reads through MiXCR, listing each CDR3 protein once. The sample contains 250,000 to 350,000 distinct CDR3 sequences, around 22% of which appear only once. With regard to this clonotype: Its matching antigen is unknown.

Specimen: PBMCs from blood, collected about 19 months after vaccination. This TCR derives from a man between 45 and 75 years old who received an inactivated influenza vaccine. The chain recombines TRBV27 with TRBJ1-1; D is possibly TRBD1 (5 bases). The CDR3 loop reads CASGRVNTEAFF. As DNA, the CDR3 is TGTGCCAGTGGCAGGGTAAACACTGAAGCTTTCTTT.